Sequencing of this T cell receptor beta chain was carried out in a study of blood T cells in healthy people across ages. The CDR3 is 15 residues long. Germline loops: CDR1 SGHNT, CDR2 YYREEE (reference sequence). V lost 0 bases and J lost 7, with 16 bases in between. Peripheral blood, about 10 milliliters per donor, was collected. It was with a sample-barcoded 5' primer and a J-beta primer mix that a second PCR of roughly 7 to 12 cycles was run. Each CDR3 protein is one row after TCRdb ran MiXCR on the 5' RACE reads. The sample lists more than 750,000 distinct CDR3 sequences, almost 30% occurring once. This clonotype was observed a few times. The same data also went into a second study, on T cells of mothers and their children.

This TCR was recovered from a woman in her 40s in good health. The chain uses TRBV5-4 and TRBJ2-5; the D gene is possibly TRBD1 (6 bases). The sample taken for sequencing was blood. CDR3 sequence (DNA): TGTGCCAGCAGCTTGGAGCGGAAGGGGGAAGGGACCCAGTACTTC. It is translated as CASSLERKGEGTQYF.